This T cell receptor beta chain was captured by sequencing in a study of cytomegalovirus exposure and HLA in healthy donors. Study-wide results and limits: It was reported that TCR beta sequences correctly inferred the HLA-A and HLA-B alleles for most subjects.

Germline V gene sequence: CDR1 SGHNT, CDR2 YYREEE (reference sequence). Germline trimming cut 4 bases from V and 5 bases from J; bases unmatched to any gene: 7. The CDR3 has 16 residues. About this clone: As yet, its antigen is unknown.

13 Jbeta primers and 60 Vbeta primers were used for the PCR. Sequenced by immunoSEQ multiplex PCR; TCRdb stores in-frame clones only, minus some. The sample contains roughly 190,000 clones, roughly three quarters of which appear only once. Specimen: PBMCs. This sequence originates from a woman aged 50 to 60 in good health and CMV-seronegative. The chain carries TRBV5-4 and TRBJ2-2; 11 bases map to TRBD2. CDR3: CASSPTLAGGTGELFF. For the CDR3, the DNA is TGTGCCAGCAGCCCGACTCTAGCGGGAGGAACCGGGGAGCTGTTTTTT.